Sequencing of this T cell receptor beta chain was carried out in a study of long-term antiretroviral therapy in people with HIV (dated by TCRdb to between 2020 and 2023). About the investigation overall: Collection of the earliest samples took place about a decade ahead of the 2015 WHO recommendation for immediate ART, at a time when ART was typically delayed until CD4 counts fell. A retrospective serial study tested whether ART initiation and durable HIV suppression were associated with changes in peripheral blood TRB repertoire composition and diversity. A total of under 250 cryopreserved PBMC samples were contributed to the cohort by 30 adults with confirmed HIV infection, with samples collected serially over a mean of approximately six years (range 1-12). Of the roughly 30 participants with HIV, 10 to 11 were female. No cross-contamination during QIAcube processing was seen in test extractions of a monoclonal T-cell line run alongside about 33 polyclonal samples. The paper as a whole reports these results and caveats: Expanded TRB clones identified before ART initiation dominated the repertoire across all time points, though the dominance fluctuated and decreased in many PLHIV after ART. Unsorted PBMC were profiled instead of sorted CD4+ and CD8+ T cells because pre-ART samples had limited cell numbers. The samples were dated from the mid-2000s to the late 2010s, and the ART regimens that were used may be less effective than current ART regimens. A significant increase in TRB diversity was found to be associated with ART initiation, although TRB diversity was observed to remain significantly below that of transplant donor controls even after long-term ART. Limited PBMC availability meant only the TCR beta chain was sequenced, without alpha chain pairing. No data were available on ART adherence, viral resistance or therapy changes, limiting inferences about post-ART repertoire changes. Narrower CDR3 length ranges were observed in HIV repertoires than in controls, and an antigen-experienced repertoire with only a slight naive shift after ART was suggested by the network structure.

The CDR3 measures 11 amino acids from cysteine to phenylalanine. The read is trimmed to its CDR3 DNA, 33 bases read in frame from base 1. The germline ends are 9 bases apart after V is trimmed by 7 bases and J by 2 bases. From a lookup of the germline V gene, CDR1 and CDR2 are SQVTM and ANQGSEA. The immunoSEQ hsTCRB v3.0 assay was used at survey level resolution to sequence the TRB variable region. The target sequencing depth for TRB was about 40,000-50,000 T-cell genomes per sample. TRB libraries were pooled and sequenced on an Illumina MiSeq using a v3 150-cycle kit. From the authors' description of their analysis: Repertoire analysis was run in R within a reproducible Nextflow workflow that covered QC, data transformation and analysis. LymphoSeq2, an R package for AIRR-Seq data exploration, was used to implement custom analyses. After excluding a few samples that yielded fewer than 5000 total TRB sequences, 188 HIV repertoires remained for analysis. Among the approximately 180 retained HIV repertoires, 55 to 60 were collected before ART initiation and 120 to 140 were collected after ART initiation. Repertoires were downsampled to 5000 TRB nucleotide sequences, and summary statistics were averaged over 100 downsampling iterations. Only TRB sequences with CDR3 regions of at least seven amino acids were retained for analysis. A Shannon entropy-derived clonality score and the Gini coefficient were used to measure diversity. Repertoire networks linked the top 5000 CDR3 amino acid sequences whenever two sequences differed by an edit distance of one. GLIPH2 predicted antigen specificity groups and MHC restriction for TRB CDR3 amino acid sequences. CDR3 amino acid sequences were matched against VDJdb and McPAS-TCR to flag known CMV, EBV, HIV or tissue antigen associations. Pre-ART, post-ART and control groups were compared with Wilcoxon signed-rank tests and Holm-Bonferroni correction. As stored in TCRdb, this immuneACCESS dataset retains in-frame rearrangements with V and J assigned. A fraction of the clones does not appear; measured against another copy, unresolved V genes explain less than half of the discrepancy, and the remainder lacks a known reason. That table furnishes V, J and clone size, whereas the DNA furnished D and trimming. The sample table lists tens of thousands of clones, 80% of them with a count of one. Of the sample, about 5% is held by the ten largest clones.

As for this clone: Its antigen target is currently unknown. No per-base quality is available; no much larger clone lies one base away.

Participants were included only if at least one PBMC sample before ART initiation and at least two post-ART samples were available. Treatment was received in the United States of America by all participants with HIV. Before DNA extraction, cryopreserved samples containing 1-10 million PBMC were thawed and washed. At the time of the earliest PBMC sample, participants with HIV were aged between about 23 and 54 years. PBMC samples from each participant spanned 1-4 timepoints before ART initiation and 2-8 timepoints after ART initiation, with a median of 7 samples. For every participant, serial HIV viral load, CD4+ T-cell count, ART history and demographic data were obtained. Genomic DNA was extracted from unsorted PBMC with a Qiagen kit on a QIAcube, with processing performed in batches of 12 samples.

This receptor was identified in a man between 18 and 35 years old with HIV. The sequenced sample was unsorted PBMCs, obtained 1.5 years after starting antiretroviral therapy. The rearrangement combines TRBV29-1 with TRBJ2-7, with the D gene possibly TRBD1 or TRBD2, each one fitting 5 bases. The sequence in DNA is TGCAGCGCCAGAGGGGCCTACGAGCAGTACTTC. The encoded protein is CSARGAYEQYF.